This T cell receptor (beta chain) was recorded in a study of blood T cell repertoires in COVID-19. The CDR3 is 15 amino acids. Germline trimming cut 5 bases from V and 6 bases from J; bases unmatched to any gene: 8. The V gene's germline CDR1 is MNHNY and CDR2 SVGAGI (reference sequence). This table comes from immunoSEQ multiplex PCR, and its TCRdb copy is limited to in-frame clones, with some not included. Of around 100,000 clones in the sample, more than 75% were seen once. What was sequenced was peripheral blood. The source is a man aged 35 to 55 with acute or convalescent COVID-19. This chain uses TRBV6-6 with TRBJ2-2; 8 nucleotides align to TRBD1. CDR3 protein: CASSPPGQVAGELFF. CDR3 nucleotide sequence: TGTGCCAGCAGTCCGCCGGGACAGGTGGCCGGGGAGCTGTTTTTT.